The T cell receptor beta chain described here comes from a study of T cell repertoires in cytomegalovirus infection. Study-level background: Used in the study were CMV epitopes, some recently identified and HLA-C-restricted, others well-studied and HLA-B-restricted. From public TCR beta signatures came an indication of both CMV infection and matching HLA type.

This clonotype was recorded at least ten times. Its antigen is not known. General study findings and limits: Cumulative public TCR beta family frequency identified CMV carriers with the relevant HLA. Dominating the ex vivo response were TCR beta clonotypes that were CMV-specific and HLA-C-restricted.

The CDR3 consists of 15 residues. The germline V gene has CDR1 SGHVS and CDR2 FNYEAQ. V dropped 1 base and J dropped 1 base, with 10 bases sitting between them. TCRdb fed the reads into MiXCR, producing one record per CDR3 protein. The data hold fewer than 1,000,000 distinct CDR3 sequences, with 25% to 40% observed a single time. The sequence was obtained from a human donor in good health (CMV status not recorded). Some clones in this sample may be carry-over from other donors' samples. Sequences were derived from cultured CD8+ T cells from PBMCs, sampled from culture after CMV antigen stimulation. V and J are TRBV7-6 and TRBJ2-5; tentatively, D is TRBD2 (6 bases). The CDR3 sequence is CASSLGAGFQETQYF. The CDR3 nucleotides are TGTGCCAGCAGCTTAGGGGCGGGATTCCAAGAGACCCAGTACTTC.